The TCR beta chain under discussion was sequenced for a study of shared clonotypes between healthy human individuals. Libraries were prepared by immunoSEQ multiplex PCR; TCRdb keeps only in-frame clonotypes and omits some of them. Here the sample spans 2 million to 3 million clones, approximately 94% being singletons. This clone was recorded a few times. Germline V gene data show CDR1 as MGHRA and CDR2 as YSYEKL. The trim removed 8 bases at V and 4 bases at J, leaving 6 bases unmatched. The length of the CDR3 is 13 residues. The sample was naive CD4+ T cells from PBMCs. Subset indicated: CD45RA+ positively selected. The clonotype originates from a man aged 18 to 29 in good health. Some clones in this sample may be carry-over from other donors' samples. This rearrangement joins TRBV4-1 to TRBJ1-1, with TRBD1 matching over 8 bases. Written as DNA, the CDR3 is TGCGCCAGCTCGGACAGGGTGGCCACTGAAGCTTTCTTT. Its protein is CASSDRVATEAFF.